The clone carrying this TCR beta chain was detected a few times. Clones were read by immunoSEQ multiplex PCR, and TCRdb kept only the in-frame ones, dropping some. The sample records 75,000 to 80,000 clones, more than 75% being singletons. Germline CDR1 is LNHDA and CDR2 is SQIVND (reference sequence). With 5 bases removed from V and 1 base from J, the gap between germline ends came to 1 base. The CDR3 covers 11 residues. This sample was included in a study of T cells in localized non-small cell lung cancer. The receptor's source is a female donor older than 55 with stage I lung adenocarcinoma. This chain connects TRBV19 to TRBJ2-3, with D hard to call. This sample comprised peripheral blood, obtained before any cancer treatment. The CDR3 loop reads CASSRTDTQYF. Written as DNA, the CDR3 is TGTGCCAGTAGTCGCACAGATACGCAGTATTTT.